The rows below give T cell receptor beta chains drawn from one sample of a study of blood T cells in healthy people across ages. One entry per CDR3 protein, called by TCRdb with MiXCR from the 5' RACE reads. The repertoire holds about 1.1 million distinct CDR3 sequences, roughly two fifths seen once, with about an eighth in the top ten. The sample was blood. These receptors all come from a man between 18 and 29 years old in good health. Each CDR3 is given with its conserved first and last residue. Each record gives: clone size, J gene, V gene, D gene, CDR3 length, CDR3 DNA, CDR3 protein. The D gene is left open where the match is weak. Size is stated for part of the rows, as once, few or many counts, or as a class when the clone is expanded.

many TRBJ2-5 TRBV5-1 NA 13 TGCGCCAGCAGCTTGGACATACAAGAGACCCAGTACTTC CASSLDIQETQYF
few TRBJ1-2 TRBV5-1 TRBD1 16 TGCGCCAGCAGCGAAAGGACAGGGCCCTCAGTGGATGGCTACACCTTC CASSERTGPSVDGYTF
NA TRBJ1-2 TRBV4-3 TRBD1 13 TGCGCCAGCAGCTCCGAACAGGGGCTCGGCTACACCTTC CASSSEQGLGYTF
NA TRBJ1-5 TRBV9 TRBD1 15 TGTGCCAGCAGCGTGACAGGGGCCCCCAATCAGCCCCAGCATTTT CASSVTGAPNQPQHF
few TRBJ1-2 TRBV2 NA 13 TGTGCCAGCAGCTTGGCCTCCATCGCTGGCTACACCTTC CASSLASIAGYTF
NA TRBJ2-3 TRBV10-3 TRBD2 15 TGTGCCATCAGTGAATCGGGAGCGGGGGGAAATACGCAGTATTTT CAISESGAGGNTQYF
NA TRBJ1-2 TRBV20-1 NA 13 TGCAGTGCCGTCGACCTGTCTGTCCGGGGCTACACCTTC CSAVDLSVRGYTF
NA TRBJ2-7 TRBV10-3 NA 16 TGTGCCATCAGTGAGTCAAGGACCGAACCCTACAATGAGCAGTACTTC CAISESRTEPYNEQYF
few TRBJ2-2 TRBV12-3/TRBV12-4 NA 14 TGTGCCAGCAGTTTAAAGGGAGCGGGCGGGGAGCTGTTTTTT CASSLKGAGGELFF
once TRBJ2-1 TRBV4-1 TRBD1 14 TGCGCCAGCAGCCAAAGGACAGGGCAAGAGACCCAGTTCTTC CASSQRTGQETQFF
few TRBJ1-6 TRBV14 NA 15 TGTGCCAGCAGCCGACTTTCTCCCCAAGGTTCACCCCTCCACTTT CASSRLSPQGSPLHF
few TRBJ1-4 TRBV11-2 NA 16 TGTGCCAGCAGCTGGGGGGGGCGACAGCATAATGAAAAACTGTTTTTT CASSWGGRQHNEKLFF
NA TRBJ1-1 TRBV10-3 NA 13 TGTGCCATCAGTGGGTTTGGTTTGACTGAAGCTTTCTTT CAISGFGLTEAFF
NA TRBJ2-5 TRBV5-1 TRBD1 15 TGCGCCAGCAGCTTGGAGGGGGCGGATTACAATGAGCAGTACTTC CASSLEGADYNEQYF
few TRBJ1-1 TRBV20-1 NA 13 TGCAGTGCGATTCAGGGTGGAAACACTGAAGCTTTCTTT CSAIQGGNTEAFF
NA TRBJ2-7 TRBV21-1 NA 12 TGTGCCAGCAGGGGAGGGAAGGTCGAGCAGTACTTC CASRGGKVEQYF
NA TRBJ2-7 TRBV10-3 TRBD2 13 TGTGCCATCAGTGGGCTAGCGGGGGACGAGCAGTACTTC CAISGLAGDEQYF
many TRBJ2-5 TRBV11-2 NA 14 TGTGCCAGCAGCTTAGGGGCAGGCCAAGAGACCCAGTACTTC CASSLGAGQETQYF
many TRBJ2-3 TRBV29-1 TRBD2 15 TGCAGCGTTGAGCGTAGCGGGGGCTCCACAGATACGCAGTATTTT CSVERSGGSTDTQYF
NA TRBJ2-7 TRBV7-3 TRBD2 15 TGTGCCAGCAGCTTACGGACTAGCTTCTTCTACGAGCAGTACTTC CASSLRTSFFYEQYF
few TRBJ1-1 TRBV7-2 NA 14 TGTGCCAGCAGTTTGGCGGGGACGAACACTGAAGCTTTCTTT CASSLAGTNTEAFF
once TRBJ2-7 TRBV7-9 TRBD1 16 TGTGCCAGCAGCAACAAGGACAGGGGCAGTTATGAGACCCGGTACTTC CASSNKDRGSYETRYF
NA TRBJ1-1 TRBV4-3 NA 14 TGCGCCAGCAGCCAAGACGGGGGTTTAGCTGAAGCTTTCTTT CASSQDGGLAEAFF
NA TRBJ1-2 TRBV4-3 NA 18 TGCGCCAGCAGTCTCGAAGGGGGACGGATGTCCCCTAACTATGGCTACACCTTC CASSLEGGRMSPNYGYTF
few TRBJ1-2 TRBV9 TRBD1 13 TGTGCCAGCACCACCAAACTACAGGGGCGATACACCTTC CASTTKLQGRYTF
NA TRBJ2-4 TRBV20-1 TRBD2 15 TGCAGTGCTGGCCTAGCGGGGCGAGCCAAAAACATTCAGTACTTC CSAGLAGRAKNIQYF
NA TRBJ2-1 TRBV12-3/TRBV12-4 TRBD1 12 TGTGCCAGCAGGGCCCAGGGGGATGAGCAGTTCTTC CASRAQGDEQFF
NA TRBJ1-3 TRBV2 NA 14 TGTGCCAGCACCTCTGCGGCCAGGGATGGCGGCATATATTTT CASTSAARDGGIYF
NA TRBJ2-3 TRBV29-1 TRBD2 12 TGCAGCGTCGGGAGGGCTACAGATACGCAGTATTTT CSVGRATDTQYF
NA TRBJ2-7 TRBV30 NA 13 TGTGCCTGGAGTGGGACGGATTCCGACGAGCAGTACTTC CAWSGTDSDEQYF
many TRBJ1-2 TRBV10-3 NA 13 TGTGCCATCAGTGAACGGGAGATCTATGGCTACACCTTC CAISEREIYGYTF
few TRBJ2-7 TRBV12-3/TRBV12-4 NA 12 TGTGCCAGCAAAGGCCGATCCTACGAGCAGTACTTC CASKGRSYEQYF
NA TRBJ2-2 TRBV6-1 NA 15 TGTGCCAGCAGTGAATCGTCAGTCTTCACCGGGGAGCTGTTTTTT CASSESSVFTGELFF
NA TRBJ2-2 TRBV27 TRBD2 17 TGTGCCAGCAGTTTAGGAGGTGGCGGGGGGCTCCTCGGGGAGCTGTTTTTT CASSLGGGGGLLGELFF
NA TRBJ1-2 TRBV29-1 NA 14 TGCAGCGTGACCCCAGGTGGGGCTAACTATGGCTACACCTTC CSVTPGGANYGYTF
many TRBJ2-3 TRBV9 NA 15 TGTGCCAGCAGCTTCCGGGACGGGGACACAGATACGCAGTATTTT CASSFRDGDTDTQYF
NA TRBJ1-5 TRBV10-3 NA 14 TGTGCCATCAGTGACGTTAACAGAAATCAGCCCCAGCATTTT CAISDVNRNQPQHF
NA TRBJ1-1 TRBV2 NA 11 TGTGCCAGCAGTGTTTTTGGTGAAGCTTTCTTT CASSVFGEAFF
NA TRBJ1-5 TRBV20-1 TRBD1 14 TGCAGTGCTCAGGGGGCTAAGGGCAATCAGCCCCAGCATTTT CSAQGAKGNQPQHF
NA TRBJ2-1 TRBV28 NA 16 TGTGCCAGCAGTTTTTTTTGGGACAAGGGTCCGGATGAGCAGTTCTTC CASSFFWDKGPDEQFF
NA TRBJ2-3 TRBV9 NA 15 TGTGCCAGCAGCGTCTGGGGGGGCAACACAGATACGCAGTATTTT CASSVWGGNTDTQYF
few TRBJ2-3 TRBV5-1 TRBD1 16 TGCGCCAGCAGCGCGGACAGGGTGGATCTTACAGATACGCAGTATTTT CASSADRVDLTDTQYF
many TRBJ2-5 TRBV7-2 NA 14 TGTGCCAGCAGCTTAGACAGCAATCAAGAGACCCAGTACTTC CASSLDSNQETQYF
NA TRBJ1-1 TRBV20-1 NA 13 TGCAGTGCTAGGCGACATATGAACACTGAAGCTTTCTTT CSARRHMNTEAFF
NA TRBJ1-1 TRBV5-1 NA 16 TGCGCCAGCGCCCCTCGGACAGAGAGCATGAACACTGAAGCTTTCTTT CASAPRTESMNTEAFF
NA TRBJ2-3 TRBV28 NA 15 TGTGCCAGCAGTTTCTCCATAGCTAGCACAGATACGCAGTATTTT CASSFSIASTDTQYF
many TRBJ1-2 TRBV27 TRBD1 16 TGTGCCAGCAGTTTTGTCCAGGGGGCTTTATCGGATGGCTACACCTTC CASSFVQGALSDGYTF
few TRBJ2-3 TRBV5-1 NA 18 TGCGCCAGCAGCTCGGCGGGACTCGCCTACGCAAGCACAGATACGCAGTATTTT CASSSAGLAYASTDTQYF
few TRBJ1-2 TRBV19 NA 14 TGTGCCAGTAGCGACCCAGGGGTATCCTATGGCTACACCTTC CASSDPGVSYGYTF
NA TRBJ1-1 TRBV7-2 NA 15 TGTGCCAGCAGCTCGGGAGCGACAGCCCGAACTGAAGCTTTCTTT CASSSGATARTEAFF
few TRBJ2-3 TRBV7-2 NA 14 TGTGCCAGCAGCTTAGCTACGAGGGCAGATACGCAGTATTTT CASSLATRADTQYF
NA TRBJ2-2 TRBV7-3 TRBD2 15 TGTGCCAGCAGCCCTGAACAGCGGGGTACTGGGGAGCTGTTTTTT CASSPEQRGTGELFF
NA TRBJ2-2 TRBV7-8 NA 15 TGTGCCAGCAGCTTGGCCGAAATAAACACCGGGGAGCTGTTTTTT CASSLAEINTGELFF